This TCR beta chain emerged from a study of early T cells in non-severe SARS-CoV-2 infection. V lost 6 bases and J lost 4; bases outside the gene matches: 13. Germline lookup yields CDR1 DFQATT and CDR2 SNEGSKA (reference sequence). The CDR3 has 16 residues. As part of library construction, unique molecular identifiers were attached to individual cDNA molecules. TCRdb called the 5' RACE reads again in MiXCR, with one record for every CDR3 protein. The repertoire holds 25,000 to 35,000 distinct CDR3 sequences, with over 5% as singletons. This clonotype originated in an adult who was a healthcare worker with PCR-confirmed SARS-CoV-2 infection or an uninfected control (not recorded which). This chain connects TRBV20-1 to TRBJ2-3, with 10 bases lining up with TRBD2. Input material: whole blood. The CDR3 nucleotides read TGCAGTGCAACTCCGGGACTAGCGTCGGGCCCAGATACGCAGTATTTT. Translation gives CSATPGLASGPDTQYF.